Listed here are 25 T cell receptor beta chains from one sample, sequenced in a study of cytomegalovirus exposure and HLA in healthy donors. A multiplex PCR was run with 60 Vbeta primers and 13 Jbeta primers. Generated by immunoSEQ multiplex PCR, the TCRdb table keeps only in-frame clones and is missing some. The repertoire consists of about 120,000 clones, with approximately 80% occurring once and the leading ten covering about 1.7%. Sequencing was done on a sample of PBMCs. The receptor set was obtained from a middle-aged man in good health and CMV-seronegative.

The chain recombines TRBV5-4 with TRBJ1-6; D is unresolved. CDR1 is SGHNT and CDR2 is YYREEE in the germline V gene (reference sequence). The ends were cut back, 0 bases at V and 6 bases at J, with 13 bases in the middle. The CDR3 sequence is 16 residues long. CDR3 loop: CASSLDGAVSNSPLHF. CDR3 in DNA: TGTGCCAGCAGCTTGGATGGAGCAGTTTCTAATTCACCCCTCCACTTT.

The V call is TRBV9, the J call TRBJ2-1; D might be TRBD2 (6 bases). CDR3 length equals 14 residues. The germline CDR1 and CDR2 sequences are SGDLS and YYNGEE. Trimming left V 2 bases short and J 0 bases short, with 6 bases between. The CDR3 sequence: CASSVSGSYNEQFF. CDR3 in DNA: TGTGCCAGCAGCGTTAGCGGCTCCTACAATGAGCAGTTCTTC.

The chain couples TRBV6-5 to TRBJ1-2; 8 positions match TRBD1. CDR1 MNHEY and CDR2 SVGAGI come from the germline V gene. V lost 6 bases to trimming and J lost 2 bases; unmatched junction nucleotides: 5. The CDR3 extends over 14 amino acids. The CDR3 reads CASSRRTGNYGYTF. In DNA form, the CDR3 reads TGTGCCAGCAGCCGACGGACAGGGAACTATGGCTACACCTTC.

The chain recombines TRBV10-3 with TRBJ2-1, with 8 bases identical to TRBD1. Germline values: CDR1 ENHRY, CDR2 SYGVKD. The CDR3 runs to 14 residues. With 3 bases clipped from V and 4 bases from J, the junction kept 2 bases outside the gene matches. In nucleotides, the CDR3 is TGTGCCATCAGTGAACGACAGGGGTACAATGAGCAGTTCTTC. Translated: CAISERQGYNEQFF.

V usage is TRBV5-1 and J usage is TRBJ2-3, with 11 positions matching TRBD2. The CDR3 is made up of 17 amino acids. With V trimmed by 2 bases and J by 0 bases, 5 bases remained unmatched. Germline-derived CDR1 and CDR2 are SGHRS and YFSETQ. The CDR3 loop is CASSFTGTSGSTDTQYF. CDR3 DNA sequence: TGCGCCAGCAGCTTTACCGGGACTAGCGGAAGCACAGATACGCAGTATTTT. Using reference TRBV5-1 and TRBJ2-3 for the parts outside the CDR3, the full variable domain is KAGVTQTPRYLIKTRGQQVTLSCSPISGHRSVSWYQQTPGQGLQFLFEYFSETQRNKGNFPGRFSGRQFSNSRSEMNVSTLELGDSALYLCASSFTGTSGSTDTQYFGPGTRLTVL.

The chain is built from TRBV5-4 and TRBJ2-7; D is possibly TRBD2 (7 bases). The CDR3 contains 15 residues. From germline, CDR1 is SGHNT and CDR2 YYREEE (reference sequence). With 0 bases removed from V and 4 bases from J, the gap between germline ends came to 14 bases. Written as DNA, the CDR3 is TGTGCCAGCAGCTTGGATCCGGGGGGCTCATACGAGCAGTACTTC. Encoded protein: CASSLDPGGSYEQYF.

The chain employs TRBV27 and TRBJ2-7; D gene uncertain. Germline CDR1 and CDR2: MNHEY and SMNVEV (reference sequence). Trimming took 2 bases from V and 3 from J, leaving 8 bases between them. This CDR3 region has 13 residues. The CDR3 DNA is TGTGCCAGCAGTTTACAGGCCGGCTACGAGCAGTACTTC. Protein product: CASSLQAGYEQYF.

This sequence joins TRBV5-8 and TRBJ2-1, with D perhaps matching TRBD2 (5 bases). This CDR3 spans 12 amino acids. Germline V lookup: CDR1 SGHTS, CDR2 YDEGEE. V lost 3 bases and J 10 bases, leaving 11 bases between the germline ends. Here the CDR3 reads CASSSPGFEQFF. Written as DNA, the CDR3 is TGTGCCAGCAGCTCCCCGGGGTTCGAGCAGTTCTTC.

The CDR3 sequence is CASSGLSGAGVSNQPQHF. DNA for the CDR3: TGTGCCAGCAGTGGCCTGAGTGGCGCGGGTGTGAGCAATCAGCCCCAGCATTTT. V gene TRBV25-1 combines with J gene TRBJ1-5; D not certain. The germline gives CDR1 MGHDK, CDR2 SYGVNS. This CDR3 contains 18 residues. V was trimmed by 4 bases and J by 1 base, leaving 20 bases between them.

The rearrangement uses TRBV6-1 and TRBJ2-5; possible D gene TRBD1, 6 bases. The CDR3 is 15 amino acids. CDR1 is MNHNS and CDR2 is SASEGT in the germline V gene. Trimming pared 3 bases from V and 5 bases from J, leaving 16 bases between. The CDR3 DNA sequence: TGTGCCAGCAGTGACATGGGCAGGGGCGTGGAGACCCAGTACTTC. Protein sequence: CASSDMGRGVETQYF.

This chain uses TRBV28 with TRBJ2-3; D not resolved. CDR3 length: 13 residues. V shed 4 bases and J shed 4 bases, with 9 bases lying between them. CDR1 and CDR2 from the germline V gene are MDHEN and SYDVKM. DNA for the CDR3: TGTGCCAGCAGTTCCTCTGGAGCAGATACGCAGTATTTT. Protein sequence: CASSSSGADTQYF.

The V and J genes are TRBV9 and TRBJ2-1; no firm D call. CDR3 length equals 11 residues. Trimming shortened V by 2 bases and J by 8 bases, and 5 bases separated the two germline ends. Germline CDR1 is SGDLS and CDR2 is YYNGEE. CDR3 region: CASSVFDEQFF. As DNA, the CDR3 is TGTGCCAGCAGCGTTTTCGATGAGCAGTTCTTC.

The J gene is TRBJ2-3, the V gene TRBV19; 7 nucleotides align to TRBD1. J lost 3 bases, V lost 4 bases, and 13 bases had no gene match. Germline V CDR1 and CDR2: LNHDA, SQIVND (reference sequence). This CDR3 has 17 amino acids. CDR3 DNA sequence: TGTGCCAGTAGTACCCTAGCAAAGGGGGCCGGGACAGATACGCAGTATTTT. This gives the protein CASSTLAKGAGTDTQYF.

With respect to this clone: An end of the junction differs from the germline gene, which may be a read error. The genes are TRBV14 and TRBJ2-6; D is perhaps TRBD1 (6 bases). Germline CDR1 SGHDN, CDR2 FVKESK. The CDR3 totals 15 residues. The CDR3 DNA is TGTGCCAGCAGCCACCCAGGGGCTGGGGCCAACGGCCTGACTTTC. Encoded protein: CASSHPGAGANGLTF.

The chain combines TRBV6-5 with TRBJ2-7; 7 nucleotides align to TRBD1. The germline CDR1 and CDR2 sequences are MNHEY and SVGAGI. The ends lost 2 bases at V and 5 bases at J; junction bases unmatched: 12. The CDR3 sequence is 16 residues long. CDR3 protein: CASSYLPQGLSHEQYF. CDR3 bases: TGTGCCAGCAGTTACCTACCACAGGGGTTGTCCCACGAGCAGTACTTC.

This clone has a single count. The chain has TRBV27 and TRBJ2-2; possible D gene TRBD2, 6 bases. CDR1 is MNHEY, CDR2 SMNVEV, per germline (reference sequence). The germline V and J ends were trimmed by 8 bases and 4 bases, with 11 bases remaining between them. The CDR3 totals 13 residues. The DNA of the CDR3 is TGTGCCAGCCGAAAAGCGGGCACCGGGGAGCTGTTTTTT. Its translation is CASRKAGTGELFF.

The J gene is TRBJ2-3, the V gene TRBV28; unclear D gene. This CDR3 has 12 amino acids. CDR1 is MDHEN and CDR2 is SYDVKM in the germline V gene. The germline V and J ends were trimmed by 4 bases and 7 bases, with 9 bases remaining between them. The CDR3 loop reads CASSYRSYTQYF. CDR3 in DNA: TGTGCCAGCAGTTATCGGAGCTATACGCAGTATTTT.

The chain employs TRBV5-4 and TRBJ2-7, with 12 bases that match TRBD1. This CDR3 is built from 16 residues. Looked up from germline, CDR1 is SGHNT and CDR2 is YYREEE (reference sequence). Unmatched junction bases numbered 10, after V lost 4 bases and J lost 5 bases. CDR3 sequence: CASSPPGTGGIDEQYF. The DNA for the CDR3 is TGTGCCAGCAGCCCTCCCGGGACAGGGGGCATCGACGAGCAGTACTTC.

The chain carries TRBV6-6 and TRBJ1-2; D may be TRBD1 (6 bases). Germline-derived CDR1 and CDR2 are MNHNY and SVGAGI (reference sequence). The length of the CDR3 is 13 residues. Trimming left V 6 bases short and J 8 bases short, with 16 bases between. CDR3 loop: CASRGAWDTGYTF. CDR3 DNA: TGTGCCAGCAGGGGAGCCTGGGACACGGGCTACACCTTC.

The chain is built from TRBV6-1 and TRBJ2-3; D is perhaps TRBD2 (5 bases). This CDR3 is 14 amino acids long. V lost 8 bases and J lost 0, with 12 bases in between. The germline gives CDR1 MNHNS, CDR2 SASEGT. CDR3 coding DNA: TGTGCCAGCCTACTAGTGAAAAGCACAGATACGCAGTATTTT. Amino acids: CASLLVKSTDTQYF.

This chain uses TRBV7-9 with TRBJ1-5, with D possibly TRBD1 on 6 matching bases. CDR1 and CDR2 from the germline V gene are SEHNR and FQNEAQ (reference sequence). The V end was cut by 4 bases, the J end by 5 bases, with 15 bases between. The length of the CDR3 is 15 residues. The CDR3 nucleotides are TGTGCCAGCAGCTCGAACCCGGACAGAGATCAGCCCCAGCATTTT. This gives the protein CASSSNPDRDQPQHF.

The rearrangement links TRBV19 to TRBJ1-2; 7 bases match TRBD1. The germline V gene has CDR1 LNHDA and CDR2 SQIVND (reference sequence). V lost 5 bases to trimming and J lost 5 bases; unmatched junction nucleotides: 8. The CDR3 length is 14 residues. The CDR3, as DNA: TGTGCCAGTAGTGCCCTGGACAGGCTTTATGGCTACACCTTC. Protein: CASSALDRLYGYTF.

This clone has more than one count but fewer than ten. The chain joins TRBV2 to TRBJ2-3; 7 bases are a match to TRBD2. Germline CDR1 is SNHLY and CDR2 is FYNNEI. This CDR3 is 13 amino acids long. After removal of 7 bases from V and 2 bases from J, the junction contained 3 bases not matched to a gene. CDR3 residues: CASNAGATDTQYF. The CDR3 coding sequence is TGTGCCAGCAATGCGGGAGCCACAGATACGCAGTATTTT.

CDR3 in DNA: TGTGCCAGCAGCGTAGTTCCAAGCGGGGGGACCCACGAGCAGTACTTC. Amino acid sequence: CASSVVPSGGTHEQYF. The chain couples TRBV9 to TRBJ2-7, with 9 positions matching TRBD2. The CDR3 consists of 16 residues. Losses at the gene ends were 0 bases for V and 5 bases for J; bases not matched to a gene: 9. Germline CDR1 reads SGDLS; CDR2 reads YYNGEE.

This chain connects TRBV19 to TRBJ2-7; 7 bases line up with TRBD1. The CDR3 loop spans 16 amino acids. The V segment lost 6 bases and the J segment 0 bases; nucleotides outside the gene matches: 11. In germline, CDR1 is LNHDA, CDR2 SQIVND (reference sequence). The CDR3 DNA reads TGTGCCAGTAGCCCAACCCGGGACAGTACCTCCTACGAGCAGTACTTC. Its protein product is CASSPTRDSTSYEQYF.